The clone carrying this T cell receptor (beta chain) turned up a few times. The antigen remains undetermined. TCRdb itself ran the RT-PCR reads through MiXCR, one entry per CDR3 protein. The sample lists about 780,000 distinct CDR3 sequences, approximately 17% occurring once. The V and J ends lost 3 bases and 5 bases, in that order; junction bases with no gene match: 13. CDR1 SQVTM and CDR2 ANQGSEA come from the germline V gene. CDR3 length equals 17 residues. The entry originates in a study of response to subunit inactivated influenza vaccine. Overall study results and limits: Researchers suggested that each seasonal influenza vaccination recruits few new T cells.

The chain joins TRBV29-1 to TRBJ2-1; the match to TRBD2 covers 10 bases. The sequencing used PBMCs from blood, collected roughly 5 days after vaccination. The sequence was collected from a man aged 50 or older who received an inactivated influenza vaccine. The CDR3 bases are TGCAGCGTTGATCGGGCTAGCGGGAGTGGCCTTAACAATGAGCAGTTCTTC. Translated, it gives CSVDRASGSGLNNEQFF.